A selection of T cell receptor beta chains follows, all from one sample in a study of monozygotic twins with inflammatory bowel disease. For each CDR3 protein, TCRdb gives one entry from its re-call of the 5' RACE reads, without DNA. The sample holds 150,000 to 200,000 distinct CDR3 sequences. The specimen sequenced was blood. The receptors come from a human donor with ulcerative colitis or Crohn's disease, or a healthy co-twin of an affected twin (not recorded which). Each CDR3 is given with its conserved first and last residue. Fields, in order: J gene, V gene, CDR3 protein.

TRBJ2-7,TRBV18,CASSQLGLAGAYEQYF
TRBJ2-3,TRBV24-1,CATSDRTGDYTQYF
TRBJ2-7,TRBV30,CAWSAPRDYLGDEQYF
TRBJ1-1,TRBV5-1,CASSLVAPGGTEAFF
TRBJ1-4,TRBV27,CASSLEGATNEKLFF
TRBJ2-7,TRBV20-1,CSAPQWGDSSYEQYF
TRBJ2-3,TRBV5-1,CASTYRTVSTDTQYF
TRBJ1-1,TRBV28,CASIPRGTEAFF
TRBJ2-7,TRBV10-3,CAARGQPSYEQYF
TRBJ2-1,TRBV28,CASPPPRDTYNEQFF
TRBJ2-1,TRBV7-9,CASSLRGGDEQFF
TRBJ2-7,TRBV20-1,CSASPFIGSYEQYF
TRBJ2-1,TRBV19,CASSVSGSYNEQFF
TRBJ1-6,TRBV5-1,CASSSGQGISPLHF
TRBJ2-3,TRBV4-1,CASSQIPGTGASDTQYF
TRBJ1-1,TRBV12-3/TRBV12-4,CASSKDRGRTEAFF
TRBJ2-1,TRBV12-5,CASRAGEGSYNEQFF
TRBJ2-3,TRBV12-5,CASGLGIGVTDTQYF
TRBJ2-3,TRBV7-2,CASSFAGRSDTQYF
TRBJ1-1,TRBV4-2,CASSQDSRLNTEAFF
TRBJ2-3,TRBV7-6,CASSLPKTSTDTQYF
TRBJ1-1,TRBV19,CASSPRRAGPEAFF
TRBJ1-5,TRBV19,CASSIGRRTQHF
TRBJ2-1,TRBV7-6,CASSLLHPGPLTVSRDNEQFF
TRBJ2-2,TRBV9,CASSVEGGGHTGELFF